This T cell receptor (beta chain) was sequenced in a study of blood T cell repertoires in COVID-19 (TCRdb year 2020). Background on the whole study: Samples from collaborators originated in the United States, Italy and Spain and spanned both the acute and convalescent phases of COVID-19. The prospective study material was composed of cDNA or gDNA derived from T cells, B-cell-depleted T cells, or PBMCs. Subjects who had been exposed to COVID-19, were actively infected with it, or had recovered from it provided the deeply sampled blood TCRbeta repertoires that made up the dataset. A freely available public database, intended as a resource for researchers studying the immune response to SARS-CoV-2, is where the repertoires were released. The samples were drawn from two sources: the first 160 participants of the ongoing ImmuneRACE study, and over 1,000 subjects contributed by 6 global collaborators. Nearly every sample came with metadata listing a de-identified subject ID, COVID-19 status, age in years and sex. Where available, HLA class I and class II types were taken from metadata supplied by the sample provider and were not determined by assay-based typing. Beyond this particular receptor, the publication reports: The amount of clinical and demographic metadata varied by source and participant and was provided uncurated.

Details on this clone: Its cognate antigen has yet to be identified. No qualities accompany the bases; no much larger clone lies one base away.

In Seattle, one collaborating source enrolled patients while the infection was active and tracked those patients longitudinally over the course of disease. Each collaborating institution followed its own protocols to collect whole blood in K2EDTA tubes. Collaborator samples were shipped for TCRbeta analysis as frozen whole blood, isolated PBMCs, or DNA extracted from either sample type. TCRbeta CDR3 regions were amplified from genomic DNA by means of the immunoSEQ Assay, a bias-controlled multiplex PCR. In the authors' own workflow: The number of nucleated cells in each sample was estimated by amplification of reference gene primers within the assay. To quantify the absolute abundance of each unique TCRbeta CDR3 rearrangement, sequence reads were collapsed and filtered. Productive Simpson clonality was computed per sample as the square root of Simpson's diversity index over productive rearrangements. TCRdb took this table from immuneACCESS and kept in-frame rearrangements with V and J called. Such tables lack part of the clones; where checked against another copy, unresolved V genes explain under half of the gap, and the rest is unexplained. V, J and clone size were drawn from that table, and D and trimming were deduced from the DNA. A total of around 300,000 clones appear in this sample, approximately 86% of them only once. About an eighth of the sample rests with the top ten.

Spanning cysteine to phenylalanine, the CDR3 consists of 13 amino acids. Only the CDR3 part of the read is kept: 39 bases, read in frame from the first base. CDR1 and CDR2 are drawn from the germline V gene: MNHEY, SVGAGI. V loses 7 bases of germline sequence and J loses 4 bases, and the interval between the two ends is 13 bases. This receptor chain uses TRBV6-5 and TRBJ1-2; the D gene assignment is ambiguous. This receptor was obtained from a woman aged 70-85 years with COVID-19, enrolled during active disease. Sequences were obtained from peripheral blood. The CDR3: CASTLARLYGYTF. The sequence in DNA is TGTGCCAGCACCCTAGCCAGGCTCTATGGCTACACCTTC.